The rows below give T cell receptor beta chains drawn from one sample of a study of blood T cells in healthy people across ages. TCRdb re-called the 5' RACE reads with MiXCR, one entry per CDR3 protein. The sample consists of around 1,900,000 distinct CDR3 sequences, around 40% of them appearing once. Source material: blood. These receptors were collected from a human donor in good health. Each CDR3 is given with its conserved first and last residue. For some rows the clone size is stated as once, few or many, or as a class when expanded; others skip it.

clone_size j_call v_call cdr3_aa
- TRBJ2-7 TRBV12-3/TRBV12-4 CASSLDGIYEQYF
once TRBJ2-2 TRBV7-9 CAGDTDTGELFF
- TRBJ1-5 TRBV12-3/TRBV12-4 CASSLAPQGQPQHF
- - TRBV12-5 CASGLVYPGGDEQYF
- TRBJ2-4 TRBV7-2 CASSVDRARKNIQYF
- TRBJ2-7 TRBV29-1 CSVEDPGSEQYF
- TRBJ1-2 TRBV12-5 CASGFPDREFTNYGYTF
few TRBJ2-7 TRBV20-1 CSAARPVSEQYF
- TRBJ1-2 TRBV7-2 CASSLERQAVYGYTF
many TRBJ1-1 TRBV28 CASSTGGTEAFF
- TRBJ2-1 TRBV4-3 CASSPLGGGAREQFF
- TRBJ2-1 TRBV19 CASSTLTGRLSNEQFF
few TRBJ2-6 TRBV4-1 CASSRQTYGSGANVLTF
- TRBJ1-2 TRBV5-6 CAGTPRGGYDYTF
few TRBJ2-3 TRBV7-2 CATRQGVISTDTQYF
- TRBJ2-1 TRBV9 CASSGSGAHNEQFF
many TRBJ1-2 TRBV7-2 CASSYQQGANYGYTF
few TRBJ2-5 TRBV12-3/TRBV12-4 CASSRGGAESETQYF
- TRBJ1-5 TRBV2 CASSEVLGRYSNQPQHF
few - TRBV20-1 CSARDLSGEQYF
- TRBJ2-1 TRBV9 CASSERLGEQFF
few TRBJ1-2 TRBV25-1 CASSDPTPPGVRVGYTF
- TRBJ2-1 TRBV2 CASRKTGGLEQFF
few TRBJ2-5 TRBV6-5 CASRTRNQETQYF
- - TRBV28 CAIQEGAKETQYF
few TRBJ2-4 TRBV20-1 CSARLAGGRGNIQYF
few TRBJ1-2 TRBV28 CASSLVNREVGYTF
once TRBJ2-7 TRBV5-1 CASSVRLAGASYEQYF
once TRBJ2-3 TRBV27 CASSSAITDTQYF
- TRBJ1-1 TRBV29-1 CSGCQGSNTEAFF
- TRBJ1-2 TRBV29-1 CSVDGQGGYTF
few TRBJ2-5 TRBV12-3/TRBV12-4 CASRWARQGVGTQYF
- TRBJ2-3 TRBV7-8 CASSLGVGVTQYF
once TRBJ1-4 TRBV27 CASSLFPGNEKLFF
- TRBJ2-7 TRBV29-1 CSGKDYADSYEQYF
- TRBJ1-2 TRBV14 CASSQVSWGYGYTF
- TRBJ1-1 TRBV12-5 CASGTGQGGGTEAFF
many TRBJ2-3 TRBV20-1 CSVLEGSRVDTQYF
few TRBJ2-3 TRBV20-1 CSARGRGGPSTDTQYF
- TRBJ2-1 TRBV27 CASSPTADWNNEQFF
- TRBJ2-3 TRBV7-2 CASSVGLGAGMDTQYF
few TRBJ1-4 TRBV10-3 CAISEANEKLFF
- TRBJ2-3 TRBV7-2 CASSRASGADTQYF